Each of the 24 T cell receptor beta chains below was sequenced from the same sample in a study of control samples from healthy donors and cancer patients. Sequenced by immunoSEQ multiplex PCR; TCRdb stores in-frame clones only, minus some. The data hold some 140,000 clones, with roughly nine tenths observed a single time. Specimen: blood. These receptors all stem from a woman in her twenties or thirties in good health.

CDR3 in DNA: TGTGCCAGCAGTCCCGAACTGAACACTGAAGCTTTCTTT. This sequence encodes CASSPELNTEAFF. The V and J genes are TRBV6-5 and TRBJ1-1; no definite D call. The CDR3 contains 13 residues. Trimming shortened V by 5 bases and J by 0 bases, and 7 bases separated the two germline ends. The germline V gene has CDR1 MNHEY and CDR2 SVGAGI.

This chain uses TRBV6-2 or TRBV6-3 with TRBJ1-1; no reliable D call. This CDR3 region has 16 residues. Germline V gene lookup returns CDR1 MNHEY and CDR2 SVGEGT. The V end was cut by 6 bases, the J end by 1 base, with 18 bases between. The CDR3 region has the DNA TGTGCCAGCAGCCGGTGGTTAAGGCAGACGAACACTGAAGCTTTCTTT. Translated: CASSRWLRQTNTEAFF.

This rearrangement joins TRBV5-4 to TRBJ2-7; 13 nucleotides match TRBD2. CDR1 and CDR2 from the germline V gene are SGHNT and YYREEE (reference sequence). The CDR3 loop spans 15 amino acids. The trim removed 4 bases at V and 3 bases at J, leaving 4 bases unmatched. The CDR3: CASSVGTSGDYEQYF. CDR3 DNA: TGTGCCAGCAGCGTCGGGACTAGCGGGGACTACGAGCAGTACTTC. The full variable domain, in which reference TRBV5-4 and TRBJ2-7 provide the parts outside the CDR3, is ETGVTQSPTHLIKTRGQQVTLRCSSQSGHNTVSWYQQALGQGPQFIFQYYREEENGRGNFPPRFSGLQFPNYSSELNVNALELDDSALYLCASSVGTSGDYEQYFGPGTRLTVT.

This clone was observed once. This chain uses TRBV6-6 with TRBJ2-3; D is ambiguous. Trimming stripped 4 bases from V and 1 base from J, with 3 bases between. Germline assignment: CDR1 MNHNY and CDR2 SVGAGI (reference sequence). The CDR3 covers 12 residues. The CDR3 DNA sequence: TGTGCCAGCAGTTCGCGCACAGATACGCAGTATTTT. Amino acids: CASSSRTDTQYF.

In its sample, this clone was seen once. J is TRBJ2-2 and V is TRBV6-6; 8 bases are shared with TRBD2. This CDR3 spans 18 amino acids. Losses at the gene ends were 5 bases for V and 6 bases for J; bases not matched to a gene: 17. Germline lookup yields CDR1 MNHNY and CDR2 SVGAGI (reference sequence). The CDR3 DNA sequence: TGTGCCAGCAGTCAAACCCCTTTAAGCGGGAGTAATTCCGGGGAGCTGTTTTTT. This gives the protein CASSQTPLSGSNSGELFF.

This chain uses TRBV9 with TRBJ1-5; D is perhaps TRBD1 (5 bases). CDR3 length equals 14 residues. V lost 4 bases to trimming and J lost 0 bases, with 8 bases between them. Germline CDR1 is SGDLS and CDR2 is YYNGEE. The CDR3 here is CASSQGLSNQPQHF. The CDR3 bases are TGTGCCAGCAGCCAGGGACTTAGCAATCAGCCCCAGCATTTT.

The gene calls are TRBV28 and TRBJ1-6; 8 positions match TRBD1. In germline, CDR1 is MDHEN, CDR2 SYDVKM. Unmatched junction bases numbered 6, after V lost 8 bases and J lost 3 bases. CDR3 length: 15 residues. CDR3 region: CASGLDRDYNSPLHF. CDR3 bases: TGTGCCAGCGGCCTGGACAGGGACTATAATTCACCCCTCCACTTT.

The CDR3 loop reads CASSPNAQRDYNEQFF. The CDR3 DNA sequence: TGTGCCAGCAGTCCCAACGCCCAGCGGGACTACAATGAGCAGTTCTTC. The genes are TRBV28 and TRBJ2-1; TRBD2 matches at 7 bases. V was pared by 5 bases and J by 3 bases, with 10 bases of the junction left unmatched. Looked up from germline, CDR1 is MDHEN and CDR2 is SYDVKM. The CDR3 covers 16 residues.

V gene TRBV4-1 combines with J gene TRBJ2-3; D is unclear. In germline, CDR1 is MGHRA, CDR2 YSYEKL. V was clipped by 4 bases and J by 5 bases, with 7 bases between them. The CDR3 covers 12 residues. The CDR3 here is CASSPWGDTQYF. In DNA, the CDR3 is TGCGCCAGCAGCCCCTGGGGAGATACGCAGTATTTT.

The CDR3 loop reads CASSIEGPTYEQYF. In DNA, the CDR3 is TGTGCCAGCAGTATTGAGGGGCCCACCTACGAGCAGTACTTC. The chain joins TRBV6-5 to TRBJ2-7, with D tentatively TRBD1 or TRBD2 (5 bases each). Germline lookup yields CDR1 MNHEY and CDR2 SVGAGI. Trimming left V 5 bases short and J 2 bases short, with 13 bases between. The CDR3 runs to 14 residues.

This clone was seen only a few times. The rearrangement joins TRBV6-1 to TRBJ2-2; D unresolved. There are 14 residues in the CDR3. Per germline, CDR1 MNHNS and CDR2 SASEGT. The V end was cut by 1 base, the J end by 3 bases, with 6 bases between. CDR3 in amino acids: CASSEVVDTGELFF. The CDR3 DNA follows: TGTGCCAGCAGTGAAGTCGTTGACACCGGGGAGCTGTTTTTT.

The rearrangement uses TRBV5-6 and TRBJ2-7; 9 nucleotides line up with TRBD1. Unmatched junction bases numbered 5, after V lost 3 bases and J lost 4 bases. Germline CDR1 reads SGHDT; CDR2 reads YYEEEE. The CDR3 length is 14 residues. CDR3 DNA sequence: TGTGCCAGCAGCTCGGGACAGGGATGGTACGAGCAGTACTTC. This sequence encodes CASSSGQGWYEQYF.

V gene TRBV20-1 combines with J gene TRBJ2-1, with D unclear. The CDR3 spans 11 residues. From germline, CDR1 is DFQATT and CDR2 SNEGSKA (reference sequence). Trimming pared 0 bases from V and 3 bases from J, leaving 0 bases between. In DNA, the CDR3 is TGCAGTGCTAGAGACTACAATGAGCAGTTCTTC. This codes for CSARDYNEQFF.

V and J are TRBV20-1 and TRBJ2-7, with TRBD1 matching 8 bases. The germline V gene has CDR1 DFQATT and CDR2 SNEGSKA (reference sequence). The CDR3 is made up of 13 amino acids. The trim removed 3 bases at V and 4 bases at J, leaving 5 bases unmatched. The CDR3 nucleotides read TGCAGTGCTAGTCGCCAGGGGGCTTACGAGCAGTACTTC. Translated, it gives CSASRQGAYEQYF.

The V and J genes are TRBV19 and TRBJ1-4; D is possibly TRBD1 (5 bases). V was pared by 7 bases and J by 7 bases, with 22 bases between. The CDR3 is 16 amino acids. Germline V lookup: CDR1 LNHDA, CDR2 SQIVND (reference sequence). The CDR3 reads CASTLGQTPKGEKLFF. The CDR3 DNA is TGTGCCAGTACCCTGGGGCAGACACCCAAGGGTGAAAAACTGTTTTTT. The complete variable domain, with remaining parts taken from reference TRBV19 and TRBJ1-4, reads DGGITQSPKYLFRKEGQNVTLSCEQNLNHDAMYWYRQDPGQGLRLIYYSQIVNDFQKGDIAEGYSVSREKKESFPLTVTSAQKNPTAFYLCASTLGQTPKGEKLFFGSGTQLSVL.

This clone is a singleton in its sample. The CDR3 region has the DNA TGTGCCAGCAGTGTAGCGGGGCTGAACTACAATGAGCAGTTCTTC. The encoded protein is CASSVAGLNYNEQFF. This chain uses TRBV25-1 with TRBJ2-1, with 8 bases fitting TRBD2. From germline, CDR1 is MGHDK and CDR2 SYGVNS. J gave up 3 bases and V 4 bases, and 5 bases lay outside the gene matches. The CDR3 is 15 residues long.

This chain uses TRBV14 with TRBJ2-7; D may be TRBD1 (5 bases). The germline V gene encodes CDR1 SGHDN and CDR2 FVKESK. V was shortened by 1 base and J by 7 bases, with 11 bases between the two germline ends. The CDR3 loop spans 13 amino acids. In nucleotides, the CDR3 is TGTGCCAGCAGCCAAGTCCAGGGTAGAGAGCAGTACTTC. Protein sequence: CASSQVQGREQYF.

This chain connects TRBV19 to TRBJ1-1, with D unresolved. The V end lost 4 bases, the J end lost 4 bases, and 10 bases lay between the germline ends. Per germline, CDR1 LNHDA and CDR2 SQIVND (reference sequence). This CDR3 has 13 amino acids. The CDR3: CASSKLVGTEAFF. DNA of the CDR3: TGTGCCAGTAGTAAACTAGTGGGCACTGAAGCTTTCTTT. The variable domain in full, with the rest retrieved from reference TRBV19 and TRBJ1-1, is DGGITQSPKYLFRKEGQNVTLSCEQNLNHDAMYWYRQDPGQGLRLIYYSQIVNDFQKGDIAEGYSVSREKKESFPLTVTSAQKNPTAFYLCASSKLVGTEAFFGQGTRLTVV.

This clone was detected a few times. The same CDR3 can be traced to other DNA sequences in this sample. This sequence joins TRBV11-2 and TRBJ2-7, with D possibly being TRBD1 (6 bases). The CDR3 covers 12 residues. Germline lookup yields CDR1 SGHAT and CDR2 FQNNGV. Trimming took off 0 bases at V and 6 bases at J, with 6 bases between the two ends. The CDR3 DNA follows: TGTGCCAGCAGCTTAGACAGGGGCGAGCAGTACTTC. This codes for CASSLDRGEQYF.

The J gene is TRBJ1-1, the V gene TRBV6-5, with D hard to call. CDR1 and CDR2 from the germline V gene are MNHEY and SVGAGI. Trimming stripped 5 bases from V and 5 bases from J, with 15 bases between. The CDR3 length is 14 residues. The CDR3 region is CASSQVGRGTEAFF. The CDR3 DNA sequence: TGTGCCAGCAGTCAGGTGGGCCGTGGGACTGAAGCTTTCTTT.

Concerning this clone itself: Distinct nucleotide sequences in the sample also encode this CDR3. The V gene is TRBV11-2, the J gene TRBJ2-1; 9 bases are shared with TRBD2. The V segment lost 0 bases and the J segment 4 bases; nucleotides outside the gene matches: 1. CDR1 is SGHAT and CDR2 is FQNNGV in the germline V gene. The CDR3 has 15 amino acids. The CDR3, as DNA: TGTGCCAGCAGCTTAGAGCTAGCGGGGTACAATGAGCAGTTCTTC. Translation: CASSLELAGYNEQFF.

The rearrangement joins TRBV6-5 to TRBJ1-2, with a tentative D call TRBD1 (6 bases). In germline, CDR1 is MNHEY, CDR2 SVGAGI. V was cut by 6 bases and J by 4 bases, with 15 bases left in between. The length of the CDR3 is 14 residues. Here the CDR3 reads CASSTGRVGYGYTF. DNA of the CDR3: TGTGCCAGCAGCACAGGGAGAGTTGGCTATGGCTACACCTTC.

The genes are TRBV27 and TRBJ1-2; 8 bases agree with TRBD1. The CDR3 covers 15 residues. Germline V gene lookup returns CDR1 MNHEY and CDR2 SMNVEV (reference sequence). Unmatched junction bases numbered 11, after V lost 7 bases and J lost 4 bases. The CDR3 region has the DNA TGTGCCAGCACTCCCCTGGGACAGGAGAGCTATGGCTACACCTTC. This codes for CASTPLGQESYGYTF.

In its sample, this clone was seen once. The gene calls are TRBV30 and TRBJ1-1; the D gene is possibly TRBD1 (5 bases). The CDR3 totals 12 residues. Germline values: CDR1 GTSNPN, CDR2 SVGIG (reference sequence). The V end was cut by 0 bases, the J end by 8 bases, with 10 bases between. The DNA of the CDR3 is TGTGCCTGGAGTGTACAGACAGTGGAAGCTTTCTTT. Protein sequence: CAWSVQTVEAFF.